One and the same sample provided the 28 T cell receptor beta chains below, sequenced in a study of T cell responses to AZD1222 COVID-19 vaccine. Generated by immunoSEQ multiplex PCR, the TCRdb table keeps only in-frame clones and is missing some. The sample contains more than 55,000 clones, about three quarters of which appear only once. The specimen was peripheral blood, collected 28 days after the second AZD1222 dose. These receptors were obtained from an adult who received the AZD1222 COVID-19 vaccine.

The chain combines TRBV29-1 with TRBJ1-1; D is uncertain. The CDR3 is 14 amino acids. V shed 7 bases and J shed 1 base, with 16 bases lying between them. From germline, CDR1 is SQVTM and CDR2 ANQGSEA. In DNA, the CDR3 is TGCAGCGGATCCCTACCTTTGTCGAACACTGAAGCTTTCTTT. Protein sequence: CSGSLPLSNTEAFF. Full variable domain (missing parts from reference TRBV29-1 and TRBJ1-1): SAVISQKPSRDICQRGTSLTIQCQVDSQVTMMFWYRQQPGQSLTLIATANQGSEATYESGFVIDKFPISRPNLTFSTLTVSNMSPEDSSIYLCSGSLPLSNTEAFFGQGTRLTVV.

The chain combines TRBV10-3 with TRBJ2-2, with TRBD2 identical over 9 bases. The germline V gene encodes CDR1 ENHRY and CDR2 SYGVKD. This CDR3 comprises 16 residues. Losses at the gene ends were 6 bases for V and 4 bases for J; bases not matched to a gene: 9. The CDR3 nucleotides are TGTGCCATCAGAGTAGGCGGGGGGGCCGTCACCGGGGAGCTGTTTTTT. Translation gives CAIRVGGGAVTGELFF.

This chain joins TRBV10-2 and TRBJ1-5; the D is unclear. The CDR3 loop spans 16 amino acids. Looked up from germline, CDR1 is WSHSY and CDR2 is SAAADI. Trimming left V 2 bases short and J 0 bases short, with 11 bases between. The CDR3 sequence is CASSELQVISNQPQHF. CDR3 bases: TGCGCCAGCAGTGAGCTCCAGGTGATTAGCAATCAGCCCCAGCATTTT.

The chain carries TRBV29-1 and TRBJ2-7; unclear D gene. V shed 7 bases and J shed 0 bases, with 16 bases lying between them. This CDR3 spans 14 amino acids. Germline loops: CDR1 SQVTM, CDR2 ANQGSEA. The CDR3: CSGPIEVSSYEQYF. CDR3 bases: TGCAGCGGCCCGATAGAGGTCAGCTCCTACGAGCAGTACTTC.

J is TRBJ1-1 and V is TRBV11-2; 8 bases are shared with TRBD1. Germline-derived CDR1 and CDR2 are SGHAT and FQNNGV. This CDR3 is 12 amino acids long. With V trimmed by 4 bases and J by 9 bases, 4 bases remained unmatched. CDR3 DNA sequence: TGTGCCAGCAGCTACGGACAGGGTCAAGCTTTCTTT. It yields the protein CASSYGQGQAFF.

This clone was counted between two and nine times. This chain's CDR3 is CASTVRGSLYNSPLHF. The CDR3, as DNA: TGTGCCAGCACCGTGCGAGGCAGCCTCTATAATTCACCCCTCCACTTT. The chain recombines TRBV28 with TRBJ1-6; no definite D call. The CDR3 loop spans 16 amino acids. From germline, CDR1 is MDHEN and CDR2 SYDVKM. V dropped 7 bases and J dropped 3 bases, with 16 bases sitting between them.

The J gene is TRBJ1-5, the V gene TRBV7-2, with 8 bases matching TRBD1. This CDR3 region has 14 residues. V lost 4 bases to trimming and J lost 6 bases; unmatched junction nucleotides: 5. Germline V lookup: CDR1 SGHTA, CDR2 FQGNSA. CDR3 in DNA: TGTGCCAGCAGCTCCCTCCAGGGGGCTCAGCCCCAGCATTTT. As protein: CASSSLQGAQPQHF.

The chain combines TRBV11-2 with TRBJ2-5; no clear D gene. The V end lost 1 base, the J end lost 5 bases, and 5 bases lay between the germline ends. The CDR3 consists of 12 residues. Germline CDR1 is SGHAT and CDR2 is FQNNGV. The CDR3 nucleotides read TGTGCCAGCAGCTTAGTGGCGGAGACCCAGTACTTC. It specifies CASSLVAETQYF.

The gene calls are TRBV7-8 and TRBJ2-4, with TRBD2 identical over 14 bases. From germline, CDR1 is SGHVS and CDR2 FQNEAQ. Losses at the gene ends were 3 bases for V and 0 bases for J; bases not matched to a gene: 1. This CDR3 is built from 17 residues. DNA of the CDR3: TGTGCCAGCAGCTTGGGACTAGCGGGGGTAGCCAAAAACATTCAGTACTTC. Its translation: CASSLGLAGVAKNIQYF.

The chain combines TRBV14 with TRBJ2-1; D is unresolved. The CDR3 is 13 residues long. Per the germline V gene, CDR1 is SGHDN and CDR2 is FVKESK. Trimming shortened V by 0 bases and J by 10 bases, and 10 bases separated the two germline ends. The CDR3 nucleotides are TGTGCCAGCAGCCAAGAAGTCACTACAGAGCAGTTCTTC. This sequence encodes CASSQEVTTEQFF.

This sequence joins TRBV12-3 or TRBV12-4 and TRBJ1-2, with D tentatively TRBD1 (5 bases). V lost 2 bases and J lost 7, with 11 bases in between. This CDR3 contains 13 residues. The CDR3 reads CASSLKGFLGYTF. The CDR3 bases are TGTGCCAGCAGTTTAAAGGGGTTCCTTGGCTACACCTTC.

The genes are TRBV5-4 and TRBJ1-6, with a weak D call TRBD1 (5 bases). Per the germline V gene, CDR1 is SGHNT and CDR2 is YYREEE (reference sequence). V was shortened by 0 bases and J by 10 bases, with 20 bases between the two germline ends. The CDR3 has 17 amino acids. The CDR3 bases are TGTGCCAGCAGCTTGGGGGGTAGTGTCGGGGCGCGATCACCCCTCCACTTT. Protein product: CASSLGGSVGARSPLHF.

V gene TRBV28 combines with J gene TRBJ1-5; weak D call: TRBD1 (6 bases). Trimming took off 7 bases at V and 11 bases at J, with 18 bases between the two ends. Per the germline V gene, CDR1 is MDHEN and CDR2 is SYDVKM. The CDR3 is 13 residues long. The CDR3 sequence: CASKASGARAQHF. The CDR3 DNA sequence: TGTGCCAGCAAAGCCTCAGGGGCGAGGGCCCAGCATTTT. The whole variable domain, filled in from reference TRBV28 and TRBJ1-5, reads DVKVTQSSRYLVKRTGEKVFLECVQDMDHENMFWYRQDPGLGLRLIYFSYDVKMKEKGDIPEGYSVSREKKERFSLILESASTNQTSMYLCASKASGARAQHFGDGTRLSIL.

DNA for the CDR3: TGTGCCAGCAGCTTGGACAGGGGTTCGCTCGGGGGAGGCTACACCTTC. Its translation: CASSLDRGSLGGGYTF. The chain joins TRBV7-9 to TRBJ1-2; 9 positions match TRBD1. The CDR3 consists of 16 residues. The V gene's germline CDR1 is SEHNR and CDR2 FQNEAQ (reference sequence). V trimming: 3 bases; J trimming: 8 bases; junction bases outside the gene matches: 13.

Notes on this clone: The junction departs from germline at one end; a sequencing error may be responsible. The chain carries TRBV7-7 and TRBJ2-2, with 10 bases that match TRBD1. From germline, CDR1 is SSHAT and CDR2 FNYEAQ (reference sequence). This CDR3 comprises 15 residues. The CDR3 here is CASSLTGGATGELFF. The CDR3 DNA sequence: TGTGCTAGCAGCTTGACAGGGGGCGCGACCGGGGAGCTGTTTTTT.

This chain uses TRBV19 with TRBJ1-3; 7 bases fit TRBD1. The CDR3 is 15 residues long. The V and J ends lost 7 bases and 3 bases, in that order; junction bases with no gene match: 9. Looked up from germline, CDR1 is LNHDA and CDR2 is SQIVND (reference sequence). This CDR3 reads CASIQRQGVGNTIYF. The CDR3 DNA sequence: TGTGCCAGTATTCAACGACAGGGAGTTGGAAACACCATATATTTT.

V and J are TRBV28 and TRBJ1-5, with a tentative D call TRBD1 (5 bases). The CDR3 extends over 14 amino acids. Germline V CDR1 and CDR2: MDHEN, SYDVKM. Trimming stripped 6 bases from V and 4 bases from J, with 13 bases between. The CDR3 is CASSRDLGNQPQHF. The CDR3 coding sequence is TGTGCCAGCAGCCGGGACCTAGGAAATCAGCCCCAGCATTTT.

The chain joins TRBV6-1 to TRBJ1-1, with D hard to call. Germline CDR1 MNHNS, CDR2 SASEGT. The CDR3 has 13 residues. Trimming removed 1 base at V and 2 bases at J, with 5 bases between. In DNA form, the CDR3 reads TGTGCCAGCAGTGAAGTTCGAAACACTGAAGCTTTCTTT. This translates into CASSEVRNTEAFF.

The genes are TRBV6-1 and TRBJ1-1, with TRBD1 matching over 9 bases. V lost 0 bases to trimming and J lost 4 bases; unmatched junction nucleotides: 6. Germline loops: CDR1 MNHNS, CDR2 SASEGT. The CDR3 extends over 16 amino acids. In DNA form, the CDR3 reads TGTGCCAGCAGTGAAGCTAGGACAGGGGTTGGCACTGAAGCTTTCTTT. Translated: CASSEARTGVGTEAFF.

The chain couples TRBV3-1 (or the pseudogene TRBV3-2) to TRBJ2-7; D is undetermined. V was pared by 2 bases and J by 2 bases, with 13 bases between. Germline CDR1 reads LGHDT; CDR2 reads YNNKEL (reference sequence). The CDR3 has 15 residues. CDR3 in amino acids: CASSQPSHGTYEQYF. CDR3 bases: TGTGCCAGCAGCCAACCTTCACATGGGACCTACGAGCAGTACTTC.

In DNA form, the CDR3 reads TGTGCCAGCAGTAGAGAGGGGGTGAACACTGAAGCTTTCTTT. It is translated as CASSREGVNTEAFF. V usage is TRBV2 and J usage is TRBJ1-1, with a weak D call TRBD1 (6 bases). The V gene lost 5 bases and the J gene lost 0 bases, with 10 bases spanning the gap. The CDR3 consists of 14 residues. Germline lookup yields CDR1 SNHLY and CDR2 FYNNEI.

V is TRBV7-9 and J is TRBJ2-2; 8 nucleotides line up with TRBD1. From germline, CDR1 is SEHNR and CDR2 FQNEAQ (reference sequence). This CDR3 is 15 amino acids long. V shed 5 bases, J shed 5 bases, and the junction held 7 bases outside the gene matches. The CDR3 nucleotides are TGTGCCAGCAGCCCAGGGGGCGCGAGGACCGGGGAGCTGTTTTTT. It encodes CASSPGGARTGELFF.

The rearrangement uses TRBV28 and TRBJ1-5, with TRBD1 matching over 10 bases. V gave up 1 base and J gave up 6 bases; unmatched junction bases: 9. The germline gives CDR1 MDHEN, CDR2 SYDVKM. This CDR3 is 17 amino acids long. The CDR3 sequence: CASSLFPGQGISQPQHF. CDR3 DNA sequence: TGTGCCAGCAGTTTATTTCCGGGACAGGGGATTAGTCAGCCCCAGCATTTT.

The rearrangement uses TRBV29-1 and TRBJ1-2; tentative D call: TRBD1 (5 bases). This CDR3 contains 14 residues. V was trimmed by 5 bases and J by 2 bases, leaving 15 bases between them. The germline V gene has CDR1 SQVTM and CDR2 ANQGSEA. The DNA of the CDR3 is TGCAGCGTTCCGGGACTCATGAACAACTATGGCTACACCTTC. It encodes CSVPGLMNNYGYTF.

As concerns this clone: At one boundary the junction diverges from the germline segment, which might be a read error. The CDR3 protein is CASSQEWPSGGAPHF. CDR3 sequence (DNA): TGCGCCAGCAGCCAAGAGTGGCCCAGCGGGGGAGCTCCCCACTTC. The J gene is TRBJ2-5, the V gene TRBV4-1, with 8 bases that match TRBD2. The CDR3 spans 15 residues. Germline values: CDR1 MGHRA, CDR2 YSYEKL.

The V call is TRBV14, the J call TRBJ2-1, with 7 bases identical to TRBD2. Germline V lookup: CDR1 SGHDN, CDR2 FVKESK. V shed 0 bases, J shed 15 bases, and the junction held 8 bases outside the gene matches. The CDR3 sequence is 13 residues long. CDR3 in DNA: TGTGCCAGCAGCCAAGATAAGCGGGGTAGCCGGTTCTTC. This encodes CASSQDKRGSRFF.

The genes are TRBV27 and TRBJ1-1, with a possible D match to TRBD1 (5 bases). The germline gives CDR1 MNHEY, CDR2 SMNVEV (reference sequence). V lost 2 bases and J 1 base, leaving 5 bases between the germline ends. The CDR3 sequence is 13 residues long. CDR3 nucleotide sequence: TGTGCCAGCAGTTTACAGGGGAACACTGAAGCTTTCTTT. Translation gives CASSLQGNTEAFF.

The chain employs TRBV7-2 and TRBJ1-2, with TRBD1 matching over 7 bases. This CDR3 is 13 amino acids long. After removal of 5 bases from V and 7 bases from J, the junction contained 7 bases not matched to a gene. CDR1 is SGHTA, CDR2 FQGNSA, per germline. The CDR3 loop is CASSDRNRGGYTF. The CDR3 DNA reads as TGTGCCAGCAGCGACCGGAACAGGGGTGGCTACACCTTC.